This T cell receptor (beta chain) was obtained from a study of control samples from healthy donors and cancer patients. Per germline, CDR1 SGHTA and CDR2 FQGTGA. This CDR3 comprises 14 residues. Trimming took off 4 bases at V and 8 bases at J, with 15 bases between the two ends. Clones were read by immunoSEQ multiplex PCR, and TCRdb kept only the in-frame ones, dropping some. The sample lists fewer than 200,000 clones, around 90% occurring once. The sample was blood. This receptor was identified in a man aged 25 to 40 in good health. The genes are TRBV7-3 and TRBJ2-1; D is possibly TRBD1 or TRBD2 (6 bases each). The CDR3 DNA reads as TGTGCCAGCAGCTGGGGGCCGGGGGCCTATGAGCAGTTCTTC. Protein product: CASSWGPGAYEQFF.